This TCR beta chain was obtained from a study of technical replicates of blood from a few donors. The data were produced by immunoSEQ multiplex PCR, yet TCRdb's version contains in-frame clones alone and is incomplete. This sample has tens of thousands of clones, with 94% found just once. This clone was detected once. Trimming stripped 0 bases from V and 2 bases from J, with 8 bases between. Germline V gene data show CDR1 as LGHNA and CDR2 as YSLEER. This CDR3 is 15 amino acids long. The sequencing sample was made of T cells isolated from PBMCs. The source is a human donor in good health. The chain carries TRBV4-3 and TRBJ2-1, with unresolved D. DNA for the CDR3: TGCGCCAGCAGCCAAGATGTAATTGCCTACAATGAGCAGTTCTTC. Amino acids: CASSQDVIAYNEQFF.